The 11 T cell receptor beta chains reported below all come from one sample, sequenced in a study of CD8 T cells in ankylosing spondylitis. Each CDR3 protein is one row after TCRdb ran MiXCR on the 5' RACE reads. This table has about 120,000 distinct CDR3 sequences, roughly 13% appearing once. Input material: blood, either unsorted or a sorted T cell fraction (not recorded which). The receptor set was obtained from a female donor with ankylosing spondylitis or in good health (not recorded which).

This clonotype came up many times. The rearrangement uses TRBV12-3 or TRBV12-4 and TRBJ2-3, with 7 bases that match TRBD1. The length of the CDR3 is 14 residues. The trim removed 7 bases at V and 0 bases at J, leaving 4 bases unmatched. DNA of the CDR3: TGTGCCAGCAATCTGGACAGGAGCACAGATACGCAGTATTTT. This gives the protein CASNLDRSTDTQYF.

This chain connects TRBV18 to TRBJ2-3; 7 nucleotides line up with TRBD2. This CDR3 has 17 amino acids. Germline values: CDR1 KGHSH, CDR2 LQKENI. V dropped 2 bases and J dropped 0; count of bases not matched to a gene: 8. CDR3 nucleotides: TGTGCCAGCTCACCATCACGGCTAGCGGAAAGCACAGATACGCAGTATTTT. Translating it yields CASSPSRLAESTDTQYF.

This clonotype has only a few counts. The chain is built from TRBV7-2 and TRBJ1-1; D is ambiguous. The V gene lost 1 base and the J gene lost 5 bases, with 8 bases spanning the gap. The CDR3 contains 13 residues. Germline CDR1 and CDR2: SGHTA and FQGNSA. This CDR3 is CASSLGPTTEAFF. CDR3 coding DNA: TGTGCCAGCAGCTTAGGCCCTACGACTGAAGCTTTCTTT. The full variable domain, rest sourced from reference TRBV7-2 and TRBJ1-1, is GAGVSQSPSNKVTEKGKDVELRCDPISGHTALYWYRQSLGQGLEFLIYFQGNSAPDKSGLPSDRFSAERTGGSVSTLTIQRTQQEDSAVYLCASSLGPTTEAFFGQGTRLTVV.

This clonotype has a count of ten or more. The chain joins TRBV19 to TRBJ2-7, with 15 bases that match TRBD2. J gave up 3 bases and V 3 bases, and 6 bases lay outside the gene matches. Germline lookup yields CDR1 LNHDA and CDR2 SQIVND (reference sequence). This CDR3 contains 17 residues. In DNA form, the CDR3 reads TGTGCCAGTAGTATGGGACTAGCGGGGGGCCACTTCTACGAGCAGTACTTC. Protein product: CASSMGLAGGHFYEQYF.

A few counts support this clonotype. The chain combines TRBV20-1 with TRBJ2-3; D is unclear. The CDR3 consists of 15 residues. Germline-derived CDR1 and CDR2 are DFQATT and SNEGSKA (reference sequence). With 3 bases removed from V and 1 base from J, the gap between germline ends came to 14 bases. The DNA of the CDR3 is TGCAGTGCTAGCCCCTACACCTTTCGCACAGATACGCAGTATTTT. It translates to CSASPYTFRTDTQYF.

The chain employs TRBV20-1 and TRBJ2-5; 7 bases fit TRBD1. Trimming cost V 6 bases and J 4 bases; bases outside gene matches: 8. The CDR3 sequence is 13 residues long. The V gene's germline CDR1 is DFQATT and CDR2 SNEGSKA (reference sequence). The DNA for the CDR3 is TGCAGTGCAAAGACAGGGAAACGAGAGACCCAGTACTTC. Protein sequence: CSAKTGKRETQYF.

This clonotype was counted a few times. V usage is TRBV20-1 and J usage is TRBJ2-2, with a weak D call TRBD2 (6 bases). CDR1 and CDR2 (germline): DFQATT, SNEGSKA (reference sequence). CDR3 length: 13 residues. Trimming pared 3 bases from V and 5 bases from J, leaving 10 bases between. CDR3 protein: CSASSGGTGELFF. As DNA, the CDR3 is TGCAGTGCTAGCTCCGGGGGAACCGGGGAGCTGTTTTTT.

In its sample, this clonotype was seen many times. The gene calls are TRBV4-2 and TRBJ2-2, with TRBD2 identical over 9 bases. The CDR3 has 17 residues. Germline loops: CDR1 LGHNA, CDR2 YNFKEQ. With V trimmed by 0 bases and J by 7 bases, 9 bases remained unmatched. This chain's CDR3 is CASSQDLAGGLGGELFF. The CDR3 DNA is TGTGCCAGCAGCCAAGATCTTGCGGGAGGGCTCGGCGGGGAGCTGTTTTTT.

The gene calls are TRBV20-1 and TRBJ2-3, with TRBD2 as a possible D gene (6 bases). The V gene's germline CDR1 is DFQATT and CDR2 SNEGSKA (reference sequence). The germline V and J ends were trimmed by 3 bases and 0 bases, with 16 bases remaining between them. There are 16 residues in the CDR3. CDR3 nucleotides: TGCAGTGCTAGTGGTAGGAGGGAGGCTAGCACAGATACGCAGTATTTT. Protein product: CSASGRREASTDTQYF.

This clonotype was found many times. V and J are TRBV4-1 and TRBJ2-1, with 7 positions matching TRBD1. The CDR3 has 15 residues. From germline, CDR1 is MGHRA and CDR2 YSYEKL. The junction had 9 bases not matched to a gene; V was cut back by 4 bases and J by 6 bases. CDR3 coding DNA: TGCGCCAGCAGCCCCGATCCCGAGGGGGCCAATGAGCAGTTCTTC. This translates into CASSPDPEGANEQFF.

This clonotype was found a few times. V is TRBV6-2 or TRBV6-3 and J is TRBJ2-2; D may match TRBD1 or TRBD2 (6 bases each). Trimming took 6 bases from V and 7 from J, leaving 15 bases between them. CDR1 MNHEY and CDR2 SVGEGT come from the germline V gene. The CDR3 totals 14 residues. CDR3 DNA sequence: TGTGCCAGCAGACTTAGCGGAGGGGGCGGGGAGCTGTTTTTT. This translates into CASRLSGGGGELFF.